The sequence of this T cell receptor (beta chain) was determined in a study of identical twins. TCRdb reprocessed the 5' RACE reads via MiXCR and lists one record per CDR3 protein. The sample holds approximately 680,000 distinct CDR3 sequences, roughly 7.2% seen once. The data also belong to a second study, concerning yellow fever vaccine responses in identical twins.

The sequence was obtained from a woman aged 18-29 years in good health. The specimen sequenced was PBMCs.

CDR3 nucleotides: TGTGCCAGCAGCCCATGGGGGGAGTCCTACGAGCAGTACTTC. Its protein product is CASSPWGESYEQYF. This chain joins TRBV12-3 or TRBV12-4 and TRBJ2-7; possible D gene TRBD2, 6 bases. The CDR3 contains 14 residues. V dropped 6 bases and J dropped 1 base, with 13 bases sitting between them.